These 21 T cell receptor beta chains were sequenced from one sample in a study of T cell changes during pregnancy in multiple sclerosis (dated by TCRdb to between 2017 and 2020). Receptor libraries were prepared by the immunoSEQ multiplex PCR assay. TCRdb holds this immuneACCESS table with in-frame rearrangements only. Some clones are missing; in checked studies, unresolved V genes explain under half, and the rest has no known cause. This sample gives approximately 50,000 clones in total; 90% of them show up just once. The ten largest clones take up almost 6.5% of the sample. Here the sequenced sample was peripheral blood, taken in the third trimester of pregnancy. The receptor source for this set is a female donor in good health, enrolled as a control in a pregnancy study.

The CDR3 nucleotides are TGTGCCAGCGGAAAAGACAGGGTGGGTGAGACCCAGTACTTC. As protein: CASGKDRVGETQYF. The V call is TRBV6-1, the J call TRBJ2-5; 7 nucleotides align to TRBD1. The length of the CDR3 is 14 residues. Germline loops: CDR1 MNHNS, CDR2 SASEGT. V was pared by 8 bases and J by 5 bases, with 11 bases of the junction left unmatched.

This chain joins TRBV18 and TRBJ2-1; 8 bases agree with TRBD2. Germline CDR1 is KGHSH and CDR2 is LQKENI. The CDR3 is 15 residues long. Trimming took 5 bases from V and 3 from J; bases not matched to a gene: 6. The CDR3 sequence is CASSSLAVDYNEQFF. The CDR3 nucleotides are TGTGCCAGCTCATCACTAGCGGTAGACTACAATGAGCAGTTCTTC. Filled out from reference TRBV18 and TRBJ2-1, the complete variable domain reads NAGVMQNPRHLVRRRGQEARLRCSPMKGHSHVYWYRQLPEEGLKFMVYLQKENIIDESGMPKERFSAEFPKEGPSILRIQQVVRGDSAAYFCASSSLAVDYNEQFFGPGTRLTVL.

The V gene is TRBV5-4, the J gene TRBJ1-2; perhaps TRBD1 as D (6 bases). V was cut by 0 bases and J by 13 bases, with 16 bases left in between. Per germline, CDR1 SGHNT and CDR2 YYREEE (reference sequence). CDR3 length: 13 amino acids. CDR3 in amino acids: CASSLAGHPGGTF. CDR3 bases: TGTGCCAGCAGCTTGGCGGGACACCCGGGGGGCACCTTC.

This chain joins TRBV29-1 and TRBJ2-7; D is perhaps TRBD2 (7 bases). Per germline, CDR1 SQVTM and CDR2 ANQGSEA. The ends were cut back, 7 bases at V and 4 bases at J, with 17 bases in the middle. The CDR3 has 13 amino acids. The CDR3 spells CSGGRGRPYEQYF. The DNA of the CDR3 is TGCAGCGGGGGGCGGGGGCGACCATACGAGCAGTACTTC.

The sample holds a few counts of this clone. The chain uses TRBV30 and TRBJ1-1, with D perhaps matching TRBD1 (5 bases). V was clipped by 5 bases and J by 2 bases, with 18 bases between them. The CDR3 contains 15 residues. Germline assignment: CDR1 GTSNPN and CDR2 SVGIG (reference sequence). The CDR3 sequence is CAWGRRGTANTEAFF. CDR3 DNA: TGTGCCTGGGGAAGACGCGGGACGGCAAACACTGAAGCTTTCTTT.

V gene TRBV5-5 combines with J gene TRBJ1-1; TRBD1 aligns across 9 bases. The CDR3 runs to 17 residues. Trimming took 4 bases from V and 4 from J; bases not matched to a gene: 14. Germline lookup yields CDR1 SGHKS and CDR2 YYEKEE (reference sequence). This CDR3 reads CASSRTGASQGATEAFF. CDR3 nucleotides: TGTGCCAGCAGCAGAACTGGGGCTTCACAGGGGGCCACTGAAGCTTTCTTT. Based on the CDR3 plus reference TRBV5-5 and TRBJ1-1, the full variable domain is DAGVTQSPTHLIKTRGQQVTLRCSPISGHKSVSWYQQVLGQGPQFIFQYYEKEERGRGNFPDRFSARQFPNYSSELNVNALLLGDSALYLCASSRTGASQGATEAFFGQGTRLTVV.

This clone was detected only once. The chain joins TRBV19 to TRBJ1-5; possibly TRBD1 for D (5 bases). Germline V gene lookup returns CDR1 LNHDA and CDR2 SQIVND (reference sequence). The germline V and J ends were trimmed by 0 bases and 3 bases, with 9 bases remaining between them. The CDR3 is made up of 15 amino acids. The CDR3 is CASSIDRALNQPQHF. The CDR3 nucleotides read TGTGCCAGTAGTATAGACAGGGCCCTCAATCAGCCCCAGCATTTT.

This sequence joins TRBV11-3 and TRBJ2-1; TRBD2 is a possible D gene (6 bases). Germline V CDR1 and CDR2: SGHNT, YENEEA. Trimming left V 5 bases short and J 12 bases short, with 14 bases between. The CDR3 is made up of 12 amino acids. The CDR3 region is CASSPGPGGQFF. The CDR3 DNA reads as TGTGCCAGCAGCCCCGGACCCGGGGGGCAGTTCTTC.

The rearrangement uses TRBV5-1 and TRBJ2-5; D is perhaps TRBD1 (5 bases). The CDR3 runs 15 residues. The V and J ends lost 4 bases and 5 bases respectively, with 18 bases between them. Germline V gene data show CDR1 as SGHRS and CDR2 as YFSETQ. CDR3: CASSPNGQGWETQYF. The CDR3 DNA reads TGCGCCAGCAGCCCGAATGGGCAGGGCTGGGAGACCCAGTACTTC.

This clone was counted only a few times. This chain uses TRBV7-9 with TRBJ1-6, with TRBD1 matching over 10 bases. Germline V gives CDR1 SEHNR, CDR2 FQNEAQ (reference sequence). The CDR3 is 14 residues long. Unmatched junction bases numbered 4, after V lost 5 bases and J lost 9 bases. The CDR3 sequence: CASSQTGGGSPLHF. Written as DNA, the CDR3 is TGTGCCAGCAGCCAGACAGGGGGCGGTTCACCCCTCCACTTT.

CDR3 region: CASSGWDSEETQYF. In nucleotides, the CDR3 is TGTGCCAGCAGTGGATGGGACAGCGAAGAGACCCAGTACTTC. The chain employs TRBV25-1 and TRBJ2-5, with 7 bases identical to TRBD1. V was clipped by 4 bases and J by 3 bases; unmatched bases: 5. In germline, CDR1 is MGHDK, CDR2 SYGVNS. This CDR3 region has 14 residues. Supplemented by reference TRBV25-1 and TRBJ2-5, the full variable domain reads EADIYQTPRYLVIGTGKKITLECSQTMGHDKMYWYQQDPGMELHLIHYSYGVNSTEKGDLSSESTVSRIRTEHFPLTLESARPSHTSQYLCASSGWDSEETQYFGPGTRLLVL.

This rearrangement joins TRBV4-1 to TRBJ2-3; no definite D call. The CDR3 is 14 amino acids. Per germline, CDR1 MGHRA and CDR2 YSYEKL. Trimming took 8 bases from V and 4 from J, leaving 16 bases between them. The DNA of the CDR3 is TGCGCCAGCGCCTTCGTAGAGGCGGCAGATACGCAGTATTTT. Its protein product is CASAFVEAADTQYF.

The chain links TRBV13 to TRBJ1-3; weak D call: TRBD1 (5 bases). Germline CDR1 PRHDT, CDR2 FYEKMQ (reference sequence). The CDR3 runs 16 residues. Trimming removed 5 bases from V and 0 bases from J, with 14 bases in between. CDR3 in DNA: TGTGCCAGCAGCCAACTTCAGGGTAGCTCTGGAAACACCATATATTTT. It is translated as CASSQLQGSSGNTIYF.

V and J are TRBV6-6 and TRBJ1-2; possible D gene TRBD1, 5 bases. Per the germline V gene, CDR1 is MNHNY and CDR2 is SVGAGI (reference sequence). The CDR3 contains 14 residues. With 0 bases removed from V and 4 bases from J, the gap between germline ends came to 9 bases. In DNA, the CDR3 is TGTGCCAGCAGTTACTCAGGGGCCTCCTATGGCTACACCTTC. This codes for CASSYSGASYGYTF.

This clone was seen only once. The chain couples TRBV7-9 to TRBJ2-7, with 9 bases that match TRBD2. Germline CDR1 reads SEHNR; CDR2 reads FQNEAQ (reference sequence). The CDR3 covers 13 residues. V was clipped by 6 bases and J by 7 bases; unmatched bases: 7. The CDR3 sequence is CASSPGLAGEQYF. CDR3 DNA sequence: TGTGCCAGCAGTCCCGGGCTAGCGGGGGAGCAGTACTTC.

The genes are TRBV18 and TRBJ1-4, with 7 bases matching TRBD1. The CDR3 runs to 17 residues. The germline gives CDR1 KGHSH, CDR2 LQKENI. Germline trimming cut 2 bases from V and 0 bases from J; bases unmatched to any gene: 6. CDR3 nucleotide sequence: TGTGCCAGCTCACCATTCCAGGGGGACCCAACTAATGAAAAACTGTTTTTT. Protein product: CASSPFQGDPTNEKLFF.

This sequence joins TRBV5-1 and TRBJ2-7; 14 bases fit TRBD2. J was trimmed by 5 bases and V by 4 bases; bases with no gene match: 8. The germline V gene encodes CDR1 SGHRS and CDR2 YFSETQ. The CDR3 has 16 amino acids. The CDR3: CASSLEGLAGVDEQYF. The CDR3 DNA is TGCGCCAGCAGCCTGGAGGGACTAGCGGGAGTTGACGAGCAGTACTTC.

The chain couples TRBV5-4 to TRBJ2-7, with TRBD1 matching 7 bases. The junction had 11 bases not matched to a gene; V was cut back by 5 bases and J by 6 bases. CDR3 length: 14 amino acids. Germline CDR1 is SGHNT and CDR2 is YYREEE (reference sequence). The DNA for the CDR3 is TGTGCCAGCAGGACCGGGACAGAGGTAACCGAGCAGTACTTC. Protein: CASRTGTEVTEQYF.

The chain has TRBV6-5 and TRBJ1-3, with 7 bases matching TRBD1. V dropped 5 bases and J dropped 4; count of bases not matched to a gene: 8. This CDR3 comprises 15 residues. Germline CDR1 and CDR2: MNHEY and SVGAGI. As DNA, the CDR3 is TGTGCCAGCAGTGGGACAGCCCAGTCAGGAAACACCATATATTTT. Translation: CASSGTAQSGNTIYF.

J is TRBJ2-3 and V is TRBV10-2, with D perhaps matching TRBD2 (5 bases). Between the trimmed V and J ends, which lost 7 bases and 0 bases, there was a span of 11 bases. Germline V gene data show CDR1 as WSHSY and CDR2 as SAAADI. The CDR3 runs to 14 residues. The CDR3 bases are TGCGCCAGCATAGGGAGTTCTAGCACAGATACGCAGTATTTT. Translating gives CASIGSSSTDTQYF.

CDR3 in amino acids: CASSYTENTEAFF. DNA for the CDR3: TGTGCCAGCAGCTATACAGAGAACACTGAAGCTTTCTTT. The chain couples TRBV13 to TRBJ1-1; D unclear. CDR1 and CDR2 from the germline V gene are PRHDT and FYEKMQ (reference sequence). This CDR3 region has 13 residues. With 4 bases removed from V and 1 base from J, the gap between germline ends came to 7 bases.